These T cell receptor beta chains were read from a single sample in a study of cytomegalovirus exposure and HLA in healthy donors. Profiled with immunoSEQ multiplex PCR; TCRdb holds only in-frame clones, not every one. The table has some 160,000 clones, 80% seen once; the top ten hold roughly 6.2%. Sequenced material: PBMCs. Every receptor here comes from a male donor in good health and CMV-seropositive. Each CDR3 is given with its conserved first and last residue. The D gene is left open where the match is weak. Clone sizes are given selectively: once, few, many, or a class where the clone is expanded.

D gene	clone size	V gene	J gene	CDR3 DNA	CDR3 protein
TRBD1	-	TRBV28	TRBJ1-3	TGTGCCAGCAGCCCCGGGACAGGCCGATCTGGAAACACCATATATTTT	CASSPGTGRSGNTIYF
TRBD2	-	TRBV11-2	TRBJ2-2	TGTGCCAGCAGCGCCGGACTAGGTACCGGGGAGCTGTTTTTT	CASSAGLGTGELFF
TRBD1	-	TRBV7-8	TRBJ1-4	TGTGCCAGCAGCCCAAACCAAGGGGGCGTAAAACTGTTTTTT	CASSPNQGGVKLFF
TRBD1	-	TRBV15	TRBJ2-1	TGTGCCACCAGCAGCCGGGACAGGGTATTCTATGAGCAGTTCTTC	CATSSRDRVFYEQFF
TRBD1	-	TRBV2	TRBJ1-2	TGTGCCAGCAGCTCCGGGACAGGGAACTATGGCTACACCTTC	CASSSGTGNYGYTF
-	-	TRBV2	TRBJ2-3	TGTGCCAGCCCTCTTTTGGATACGCAGTATTTT	CASPLLDTQYF
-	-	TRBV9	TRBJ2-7	TGTGCCAGCAGCGTGGAGGGGTCCTCCTACGAGCAGTACTTC	CASSVEGSSYEQYF
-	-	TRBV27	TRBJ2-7	TGTGCCAGCAGTTCTTTTGGGGCAGTGCAGTACTTC	CASSSFGAVQYF
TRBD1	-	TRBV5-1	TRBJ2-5	TGCGCCAGCAGCTTCGACAGGGTTAAGACCCAGTACTTC	CASSFDRVKTQYF
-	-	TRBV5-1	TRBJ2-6	TGCGCCAGCAGTGATCAGTCTCTTTCTGGGGCCAACGTCCTGACTTTC	CASSDQSLSGANVLTF
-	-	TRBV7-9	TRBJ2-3	TGTGCCAGCAGCCTGGGACTCCGTAACACAGATACGCAGTATTTT	CASSLGLRNTDTQYF
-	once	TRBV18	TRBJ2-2	TGTGCCAGCTCAACGCCCGGGGGAATCAACACCGGGGAGCTGTTTTTT	CASSTPGGINTGELFF
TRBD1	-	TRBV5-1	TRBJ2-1	TGCGCCAGCAGCCGTCCCGGGACAGTGGACAATGAGCAGTTCTTC	CASSRPGTVDNEQFF
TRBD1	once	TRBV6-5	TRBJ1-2	TGTGCCAGCAGTGAATGGACAGGGGAAGGCTACACCTTC	CASSEWTGEGYTF
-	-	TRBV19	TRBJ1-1	TGTGCCAGTACCGCCTGGGATGGGGCCACTGAAGCTTTCTTT	CASTAWDGATEAFF
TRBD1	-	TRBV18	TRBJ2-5	TGTGCCAGCTCAACAGGGGATGGCGAGACCCAGTACTTC	CASSTGDGETQYF
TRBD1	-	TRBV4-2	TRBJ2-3	TGTGCCAGCAGCCAAGGGACGGGACAGGGGGCCTCAGATACGCAGTATTTT	CASSQGTGQGASDTQYF
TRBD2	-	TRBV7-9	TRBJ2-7	TGTTCCAGCAGCCCCCGAGCGGGACTAGCGGGAGGGCCGAGGGAGCAGTACTTC	CSSSPRAGLAGGPREQYF
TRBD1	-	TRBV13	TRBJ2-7	TGTGCCAGCAGCCTGCCGGACAGGTCCTACGAGCAGTACTTC	CASSLPDRSYEQYF
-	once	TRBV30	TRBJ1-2	TGTGCCTGGAGCGGCCTAGCCTATGGCTACACCTTC	CAWSGLAYGYTF
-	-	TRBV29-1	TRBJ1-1	TGCAGCGGGGGAGCGAGGGCCACTGAAGCTTTCTTT	CSGGARATEAFF
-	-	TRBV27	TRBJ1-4	TGTGCCAGCAGTTCGGGGTATAATGAAAAACTGTTTTTT	CASSSGYNEKLFF
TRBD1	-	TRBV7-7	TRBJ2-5	TGTGCTAGCAGCACCAGGGGGCGGGAGACCCAGTACTTC	CASSTRGRETQYF
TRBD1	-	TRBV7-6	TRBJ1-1	TGTGCCAGCAGACGCACAGGGGGCACTGAAGCTTTCTTT	CASRRTGGTEAFF
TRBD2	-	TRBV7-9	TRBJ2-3	TGTGCCAGCAGCGGGACTAGCGGGAGTCTCGTAGATACGCAGTATTTT	CASSGTSGSLVDTQYF
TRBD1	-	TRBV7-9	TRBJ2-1	TGTGCCAGCAGCTTCGCCCGGACAGGGTCGAATGAGCAGTTCTTC	CASSFARTGSNEQFF
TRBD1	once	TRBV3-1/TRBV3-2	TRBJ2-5	TGTGCCAGCAGCCAGGGACAGGACTTC	CASSQGQDF
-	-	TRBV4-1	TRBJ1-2	TGCGCCAGCAGCCAAGATGGAGGCAACTATGGCTACACCTTC	CASSQDGGNYGYTF
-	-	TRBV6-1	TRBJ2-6	TGTGCCAGCAGTGAAACAGGGATAGGGGCCAACGTCCTGACTTTC	CASSETGIGANVLTF
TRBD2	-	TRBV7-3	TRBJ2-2	TGTGCCAGCAGCCTTCCTAGCGGGAGGGCCTCCGGGGAGCTGTTTTTT	CASSLPSGRASGELFF
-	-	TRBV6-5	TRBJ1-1	TGTGCCAGCAGTTACACAAGGGGAGGGAACACTGAAGCTTTCTTT	CASSYTRGGNTEAFF
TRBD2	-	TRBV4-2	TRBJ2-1	TGTGCCAGCAGCCACAAAGCGGGAACCCCCTACAATGAGCAGTTCTTC	CASSHKAGTPYNEQFF
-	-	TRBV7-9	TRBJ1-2	TGTGCCAGCAGCTTAGCTGGAGGGAATAACTATGGCTACACCTTC	CASSLAGGNNYGYTF
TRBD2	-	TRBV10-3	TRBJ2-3	TGTGCCATTAGCGGGGCGCTGGCAGATACGCAGTATTTT	CAISGALADTQYF
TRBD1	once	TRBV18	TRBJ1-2	TGTGCCAGCTCACCAGGAGGTACAGGGGGCGCAAACTATGGCTACACCTTC	CASSPGGTGGANYGYTF
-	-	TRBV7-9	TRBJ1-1	TGTGCCAGCAGCCTTTCAGGTCCTGAAGCTTTCTTT	CASSLSGPEAFF
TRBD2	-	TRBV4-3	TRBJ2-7	TGCGCCAGCAGCCAAGAGGGGGGTCTCGGACTAGCGGGCTACGAGCAGTACTTC	CASSQEGGLGLAGYEQYF
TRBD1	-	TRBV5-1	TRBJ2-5	TGCGCCAGCAGCTTTGGTGACAGGGGGCGCGAGGAGACCCAGTACTTC	CASSFGDRGREETQYF
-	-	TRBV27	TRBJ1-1	TGTGCCAGCAGTTCAGGGAACACTGAAGCTTTCTTT	CASSSGNTEAFF
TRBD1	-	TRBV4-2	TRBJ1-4	TGTGCCAGCAGCCAAGGCCAGGGGGATAATGAAAAACTGTTTTTT	CASSQGQGDNEKLFF
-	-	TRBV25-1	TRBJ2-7	TGTGCCAGCAGTGACGAACGGGAGAAGTACGAGCAGTACTTC	CASSDEREKYEQYF
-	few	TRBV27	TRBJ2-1	TGTGCCAGCAGTTTTGGCGGCTCCTACAATGAGCAGTTCTTC	CASSFGGSYNEQFF
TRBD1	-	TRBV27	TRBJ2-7	TGTGCCAGCGGGGGACAGGGTATCCACGAGCAGTACTTC	CASGGQGIHEQYF
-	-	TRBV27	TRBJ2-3	TGTGCCAGCAGTGTGTATAGCACAGATACGCAGTATTTT	CASSVYSTDTQYF
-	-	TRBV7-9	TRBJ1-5	TGTGCCAGCAGCCAAGGACAGATCAATCAGCCCCAGCATTTT	CASSQGQINQPQHF
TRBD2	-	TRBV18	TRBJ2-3	TGTGCCAGCTCGCAACGGACTAGCGGTAGCACAGATACGCAGTATTTT	CASSQRTSGSTDTQYF
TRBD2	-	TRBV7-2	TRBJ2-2	TGTGCCAGCAGCCCCCTAGCGGGAGGGGGCGGGGAGCTGTTTTTT	CASSPLAGGGGELFF
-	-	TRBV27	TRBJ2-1	TGTGCCAGCAGTTTCCTAGGCCAGGGCTCCTACAATGAGCAGTTCTTC	CASSFLGQGSYNEQFF
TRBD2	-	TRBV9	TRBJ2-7	TGTGCCAGCAGCGTACTAGCGGGAGACGAGCAGTACTTC	CASSVLAGDEQYF
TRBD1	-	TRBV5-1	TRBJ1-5	TGCGCCAGCAGCCTTGCCGGGACAGGGTCCAATCAGCCCCAGCATTTT	CASSLAGTGSNQPQHF
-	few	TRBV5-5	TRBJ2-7	TGTGCCAGCAGCTTGGAGTCTGGAGTAGCTTACGAGCAGTACTTC	CASSLESGVAYEQYF
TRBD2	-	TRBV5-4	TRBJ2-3	TGTGCCAGCTGGGGGAGGACTAGCGGGATAGATACGCAGTATTTT	CASWGRTSGIDTQYF
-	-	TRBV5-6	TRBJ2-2	TGTGCCAGCAGCGGGGACTTAGGCACCGGGGAGCTGTTTTTT	CASSGDLGTGELFF
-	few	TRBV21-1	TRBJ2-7	TGTGCCAGCAGCAACTGGACGGAGGGAACCGTCTCCTACGAGCAGTACTTC	CASSNWTEGTVSYEQYF
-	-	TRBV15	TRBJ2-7	TGTGCCACCAGCAGAGCTGGCGGGGCTTACGAGCAGTACTTC	CATSRAGGAYEQYF
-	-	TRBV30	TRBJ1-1	TGTGCCTGGAGTCTAGCGGGGAACACTGAAGCTTTCTTT	CAWSLAGNTEAFF
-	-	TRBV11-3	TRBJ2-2	TGTGCCAGCAGCTTAGACCTATTAGGGGTCCGAACCGGGGAGCTGTTTTTT	CASSLDLLGVRTGELFF
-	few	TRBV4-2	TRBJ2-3	TGTGCCAGCAGCTTGGCCTGGGTGAGGCTATCCACAGATACGCAGTATTTT	CASSLAWVRLSTDTQYF
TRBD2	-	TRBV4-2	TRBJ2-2	TGTGCCAGCAGCCCCTCCGGGACTAGTGCCCCAGGGGAGCTGTTTTTT	CASSPSGTSAPGELFF
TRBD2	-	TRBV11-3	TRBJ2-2	TGTGCCAGCAGCCCTAGCGGTAACACCGGGGAGCTGTTTTTT	CASSPSGNTGELFF